The T cell receptor (beta chain) under discussion was sequenced for a study of T cell responses to AZD1222 COVID-19 vaccine. Whole-study findings and limits: Donors were largely white British and mainly female; clonal diversity was possibly underestimated. Repertoires were sampled only after the peak T cell response.

Germline values: CDR1 SGHRS, CDR2 YFSETQ. The CDR3 totals 13 residues. V lost 0 bases and J 4 bases, leaving 7 bases between the germline ends. The table came from immunoSEQ multiplex PCR; TCRdb's copy has only in-frame clones and leaves some out. The sample lists about 120,000 clones, 70% to 90% occurring once. A remark on this clone: Its antigen is still unknown.

This clonotype was obtained from an adult in good health. The chain recombines TRBV5-1 with TRBJ2-5; no definite D call. Here the sequenced sample was peripheral blood, taken on day 0 of AZD1222 vaccination. CDR3 sequence: CASSLVERETQYF. In DNA, the CDR3 is TGCGCCAGCAGCTTGGTAGAGCGAGAGACCCAGTACTTC.